Only one count was recorded for the clone carrying this T cell receptor (beta chain). The data were produced by immunoSEQ multiplex PCR, yet TCRdb's version contains in-frame clones alone and is incomplete. In the table there are 60,000 or so clones, about 80% of which are singletons. The data were taken from a study of PD-L1 blockade in urothelial cancer. V lost 4 bases and J lost 4; bases outside the gene matches: 6. Germline CDR1 is SGHAT and CDR2 is FQNNGV. CDR3 length: 15 residues. This chain links TRBV11-2 with TRBJ2-3, with 9 bases that match TRBD1. The sequences come from PBMCs, collected around atezolizumab (anti-PD-L1) treatment. This clonotype was obtained from a man between 65 and 79 years old with urothelial cancer. The CDR3 DNA reads as TGTGCCAGCAGCTCATACAGGGGGCGCGCAGATACGCAGTATTTT. Residues: CASSSYRGRADTQYF.